This T cell receptor beta chain was captured by sequencing in a study of shared clonotypes between healthy human individuals (dated by TCRdb to about 2020). Broadly, across the study: A couple of women and a few men aged 18 to 49 years were included in the cohort. Per donor, three plates each were used for CD4 naive and CD4 memory, two for CD8 naive, and one for CD8 memory. Different laboratories and diverse techniques were used to prepare libraries and sequence TCR repertoires, to increase sequencing depth and limit assay-specific biases. Leukapheresis yielded between about 0.94 and 8.9 billion PBMCs per donor. To estimate repertoire size and how much clonotype sharing occurs between individuals, the study deeply sequenced the blood TCR repertoires of about 5 healthy adults. Overall study outcomes, separate from this receptor: Sampling was restricted to blood, and TCR repertoires in tissues likely differ from the TCR repertoires found in blood. Based on pairwise subsampling, the degree of clonotype sharing among donors was expected to be affected by sequencing depth. Compared with non-shared clonotypes, the clonotypes found in all four sorted-subset donors had higher generation probabilities. Sharing across several donors was observed for 5% to 6.5% of naive CD4, 3% to 3.5% of naive CD8, 2% to 2.5% of memory CD4, and less than 0.45% of memory CD8 clonotypes. Estimated clonotype richness was generally larger for naive than for memory subsets. The small number of donors limited the genetic and exposure-history diversity represented. Even with the large sequencing depth, rarefaction of the sorted-subset datasets indicated that sequencing was incomplete.

The donors were healthy, HIV-negative adults who had no recently reported acute infections or vaccinations. Every donor was a Caucasian adult living in Nashville, Tennessee, USA. CD4+ T cells were enriched by magnetic negative selection, after which naive cells were positively selected on CD45RA and the negative fraction was taken as the memory subset. After blood collection by leukapheresis, PBMCs were isolated using Ficoll-Histopaque density gradient centrifugation and then cryopreserved in the vapor phase of liquid nitrogen. Analytical flow cytometry was used to check the purity and quantity of every magnetically sorted T cell population. From each sorted fraction, genomic DNA was isolated and quantified by UV absorbance on a Nanodrop 2000c. Using the deep immunoSEQ assay, multiplex PCR amplified TCR CDR3 regions from genomic DNA. For each cell subset, the extracted genomic DNA was distributed evenly across all wells of several immunoSEQ 96-well plates, and each plate served as one replicate. Each replicate PCR for sorted subsets received roughly 0.2 ug genomic DNA, equal to roughly 30,000 T cell genomes. The purified libraries were quantified using a Qubit 3.0 fluorometer, sized with a Bioanalyzer 2100, and then quantified again using the KAPA Library Quantification kit. Each immunoSEQ 96-well plate was sequenced on its own single-read 150-cycle Illumina NextSeq 550 flow cell. The authors processed their data as follows. The immunoSEQ output contained only junctional sequences without quality scores, so filtering could not match that applied to full-length reads. To assign V/J genes and CDR3, sequences were annotated using PyIR, a Python wrapper for IgBLAST v1.9, with IMGT germline references. Reads were removed for weak V/J assignments (E-value above 1e-6), missing CDR3, stop codons, out-of-frame junctions, or ambiguous translated residues. V3J clonotypes were defined as sequences sharing an identical inferred V gene, J gene, and CDR3 amino acid sequence. To compute the percentage overlap between repertoires, the number of shared unique clonotypes was divided by the size of the smaller repertoire. Three approaches were used to assess repertoire richness: RTK rarefaction, the Chao1 estimator, and Recon v2.1 estimates of unobserved clonotypes. Generation probabilities were computed with OLGA for all TCRbeta clonotypes obtained by the gDNA method from a handful of donors. Here the immuneACCESS table is served through TCRdb, limited to in-frame sequences with V and J called. Missing clones are a known gap in these copies; in checked studies unresolved V genes cover under half, and the rest lacks a known reason. The DNA was the basis for D and trimming; V, J and clone size are from that table. The sample table records roughly 2.5 million clones; 85% to 95% of these occur just once. 0.13% to 0.15% of the sample is in the top ten clones.

Per the germline V gene, ENHRY is the CDR1 and SYGVKD is the CDR2. The CDR3 sequence holds 12 residues, the cysteine and phenylalanine included. Left in the record is the CDR3 DNA by itself, 36 bases read in frame from the first base. V drops 6 bases and J drops 5 bases, leaving 9 bases in between. A word on this clone: The specificity of this receptor is unknown. Per-base qualities were not stored, and no clone one base away is much larger. At the DNA level, this CDR3 is encoded by other sequences in the same sample as well.

The sequence derives from a man aged 18 to 29 in good health. Sequencing was performed on naive CD4+ T cells sorted from blood. This specimen's cell subset or site label, interpreted: CD45RA+ positively selected. The rearranged chain carries TRBV10-3 and TRBJ2-3; D gene: possibly TRBD2, on 6 matching bases. The CDR3 here reads CAISGGLDTQYF. The DNA sequence reads TGTGCCATCAGCGGGGGATTAGATACGCAGTATTTT.